The T cell receptor beta chain described here comes from a study of blood T cell repertoires in COVID-19. Study-wide background: Both acute and convalescent COVID-19 samples were obtained from the United States, Italy and Spain. T cells, B-cell-depleted T cells, or PBMCs supplied cDNA or gDNA.

Original handling: Amplification of reference gene primers provided the estimated nucleated cell counts. Only in-frame clones appear in the TCRdb table, and some are missing; sequencing was by immunoSEQ multiplex PCR. D and trimming come from the DNA, and the V and J calls and clone size come from that table. The sample lists about 210,000 clones; 84% were seen once. Germline assignment: CDR1 SGHRS and CDR2 YFSETQ. The CDR3 covers 14 residues. J gave up 4 bases and V 8 bases, and 7 bases lay outside the gene matches. Sequencing was done on a sample of peripheral blood. The rearrangement uses TRBV5-1 and TRBJ2-2; 8 bases agree with TRBD1. The sequence came from a woman between 45 and 60 years old with active or convalescent COVID-19. The CDR3 coding sequence is TGCGCCAGTTCCGGGACAGGCCTCACCGGGGAGCTGTTTTTT. Translated: CASSGTGLTGELFF.